This T cell receptor beta chain was sequenced in a study of T cell changes during pregnancy in multiple sclerosis. V was trimmed by 8 bases and J by 3 bases, leaving 10 bases between them. This CDR3 has 12 amino acids. CDR1 is MNHEY and CDR2 is SVGAGI in the germline V gene. Here immunoSEQ multiplex PCR was the method, and the copy in TCRdb shows in-frame clones only, minus some. This sample has approximately 63,000 clones, with around 91% found just once. This sequence was found in a female donor in good health, enrolled as a control in a pregnancy study. The chain uses TRBV6-5 and TRBJ1-1; D is unresolved. The material was peripheral blood, obtained in the third trimester of pregnancy. The CDR3 sequence: CASFTGDTEAFF. The DNA for the CDR3 is TGTGCCAGCTTTACCGGGGACACTGAAGCTTTCTTT.